The T cell receptor (beta chain) under discussion was sequenced for a study of TIL therapy for anti-PD-1-resistant metastatic lung cancer. Study summary: Tumors were harvested before any PD-1/PD-L1 blockade.

The CDR3 length is 19 residues. Germline V CDR1 and CDR2: SGHDN, FVKESK. Trimming cost V 1 base and J 0 bases, with 19 bases left between them. Described time point: pre-treatment sample, taken before nivolumab and TIL therapy. This was the immunoSEQ v3 assay. Using immunoSEQ multiplex PCR, the repertoire was profiled, and TCRdb retains in-frame clones only, with some absent. Here the sample spans more than 9,500 clones, roughly three quarters being singletons. The specimen was blood, collected at baseline. The rearrangement uses TRBV14 and TRBJ2-1, with TRBD2 as a possible D gene (5 bases). The clonotype was recovered from a person aged 25-85 years with non-small cell lung cancer. Here the CDR3 reads CASSQGSGLPYSSYNEQFF. CDR3 bases: TGTGCCAGCAGCCAAGGGAGCGGCCTACCCTACAGCTCCTACAATGAGCAGTTCTTC.